This TCR beta chain comes out of a study of CD4 and CD8 cells across lung adenocarcinoma regions. TCRdb re-derived calls from the PCR reads in MiXCR, one entry per CDR3 protein. The sample lists around 23,000 distinct CDR3 sequences, around 56% occurring once. As to this clonotype: A junction boundary mismatches the germline segment, possibly from a read error.

This CDR3 spans 16 amino acids. The germline V gene has CDR1 SGHRS and CDR2 YFSETQ. Localized lung adenocarcinoma, a non-small cell lung cancer, affected the donors. Sequencing used CD8+ T cells from the center of a lung tumor. The genes are TRBV5-1 and TRBJ2-4, with D perhaps matching TRBD1 (6 bases). This clonotype originated in a male donor with lung adenocarcinoma. The CD4 and CD8 labels of this study may be unreliable. The CDR3 protein is CASSLMGLGATNTQYF. CDR3 coding DNA: TGCGCCAGCAGCCTCATGGGGCTGGGGGCCACAAACACTCAGTACTTC.